These 4 T cell receptor beta chains share one sample of origin, sequenced in a study of blood T cell repertoires in COVID-19. Profiling relied on immunoSEQ multiplex PCR, and the TCRdb table lists in-frame clones only, not all of them. The sample records 450,000 to 600,000 clones, approximately 86% being singletons. The sequenced sample was PBMCs or T cells enriched from blood (not recorded which). The receptor source for this set is a woman under 30 who had recovered from COVID-19.

This clone was seen a handful of times. The chain uses TRBV28 and TRBJ1-1; tentatively, D is TRBD1 (5 bases). Germline-derived CDR1 and CDR2 are MDHEN and SYDVKM. V was shortened by 6 bases and J by 1 base, with 12 bases between the two germline ends. The CDR3 spans 14 residues. The CDR3 loop is CASREGPANTEAFF. CDR3 DNA sequence: TGTGCCAGCAGGGAGGGACCCGCGAACACTGAAGCTTTCTTT.

The J gene is TRBJ2-2, the V gene TRBV7-9, with 13 bases aligning to TRBD2. Germline CDR1 and CDR2: SEHNR and FQNEAQ (reference sequence). The CDR3 is 15 residues long. The junction had 6 bases not matched to a gene; V was cut back by 10 bases and J by 4 bases. The CDR3 reads CAKEGLAGTTGELFF. The CDR3, as DNA: TGTGCCAAAGAGGGACTAGCGGGGACCACCGGGGAGCTGTTTTTT.

V gene TRBV2 combines with J gene TRBJ1-2, with D possibly matching TRBD1 (5 bases). V was trimmed by 5 bases and J by 4 bases, leaving 8 bases between them. The CDR3 spans 12 residues. CDR1 SNHLY and CDR2 FYNNEI come from the germline V gene. CDR3: CASSTGLYGYTF. The CDR3 DNA reads TGTGCCAGCAGTACAGGCCTCTATGGCTACACCTTC.

This clone was observed a single time. At the DNA level, this CDR3 is encoded by other sequences in the same sample as well. V is TRBV7-3 and J is TRBJ1-1, with a possible D match to TRBD1 (6 bases). Trimming pared 2 bases from V and 3 bases from J, leaving 10 bases between. From germline, CDR1 is SGHTA and CDR2 FQGTGA. The CDR3 has 14 amino acids. The CDR3 region has the DNA TGTGCCAGCAGCTTACAGGGGAAGGACACTGAAGCTTTCTTT. Translating it yields CASSLQGKDTEAFF.